This T cell receptor beta chain was recorded in a study of T cell responses to AZD1222 COVID-19 vaccine. CDR3 length: 13 amino acids. CDR1 is SGHTA, CDR2 FQGNSA, per germline. With 1 base removed from V and 8 bases from J, the gap between germline ends came to 9 bases. Clones were read by immunoSEQ multiplex PCR, and TCRdb kept only the in-frame ones, dropping some. The repertoire holds 100,000 to 150,000 clones, with just under 90% as singletons. This sequence joins TRBV7-2 and TRBJ2-1; no firm D call. The sequenced sample was peripheral blood, obtained on day 0 of AZD1222 vaccination. The sequence derives from an adult in good health. The CDR3 bases are TGTGCCAGCAGCTTAGTGGCATCCCATGAGCAGTTCTTC. Its protein product is CASSLVASHEQFF.